Sequencing of this T cell receptor beta chain was carried out in a study of shared clonotypes between healthy human individuals. Study-wide results and caveats: Sequencing depth was expected to affect clonotype sharing among donors. Naive subsets generally exceeded memory subsets in estimated richness.

The count of this clone is one. As yet, its antigen is unknown. The CDR3 sequence is 16 residues long. The junction had 14 bases not matched to a gene; V was cut back by 5 bases and J by 5 bases. The germline V gene has CDR1 SGHTA and CDR2 FQGTGA. Methods used by the authors: As immunoSEQ supplied junction-only sequences (without quality scores), filtering differed. The repertoire was sequenced with immunoSEQ multiplex PCR; TCRdb's copy has only in-frame clones and lacks some. V, J and clone size reflect that table, while D and trimming were determined from the DNA. The table records over 750,000 clones, roughly 96% of them present only once. Cells designated naive CD8 were CD45RO-negative and were positively selected for CCR7, with terminally differentiated effector memory CD45RA+ cells excluded.

This chain connects TRBV7-3 to TRBJ1-2; 7 bases map to TRBD1. The sample comprised naive CD8+ T cells sorted from blood. This receptor was identified in a man younger than 40 in good health. CDR3 nucleotides: TGTGCCAGCAGCCCAAACCCTGGAGGGGGCAAGTATGGCTACACCTTC. Translation: CASSPNPGGGKYGYTF.